This record looks at one TCR beta chain sequence and its context. Its antigen remains unidentified. The germline V and J ends were trimmed by 3 bases and 5 bases, with 11 bases remaining between them. The CDR3 length is 14 residues. CDR1 and CDR2 (germline): SGHRS, YFSETQ. Individual cDNA molecules carried attached unique molecular identifiers. TCRdb analysed the 5' RACE reads with MiXCR anew, one entry per CDR3 protein. Here the sample spans tens of thousands of distinct CDR3 sequences, roughly an eighth being singletons. This specimen belongs to a study of early T cells in non-severe SARS-CoV-2 infection. Study as a whole: Bulk RNA isolated from unsorted whole blood underwent sequencing; chains were not paired. General study results and limits: VDJdb matches were skewed toward anti-spike CD8 T cell responses.

The chain carries TRBV5-1 and TRBJ1-4; possibly TRBD1 for D (6 bases). This receptor was taken from an adult who was a healthcare worker with PCR-confirmed SARS-CoV-2 infection or an uninfected control (not recorded which). The source was whole blood, collected at baseline. The CDR3 loop reads CASSSGQINEKLFF. The CDR3 region has the DNA TGCGCCAGCAGCTCAGGACAGATAAATGAAAAACTGTTTTTT. The full variable domain, rest sourced from reference TRBV5-1 and TRBJ1-4, is KAGVTQTPRYLIKTRGQQVTLSCSPISGHRSVSWYQQTPGQGLQFLFEYFSETQRNKGNFPGRFSGRQFSNSRSEMNVSTLELGDSALYLCASSSGQINEKLFFGSGTQLSVL.